The text below deals with one T cell receptor beta chain. The data belong to a study of breast tumors, draining lymph nodes, adjacent tissues. Germline CDR1 reads SGHTA; CDR2 reads FQGTGA. This CDR3 region has 11 residues. V lost 11 bases and J lost 2, with 10 bases in between. TCRdb reprocessed the multiplex PCR reads via MiXCR and lists one record per CDR3 protein. This sample has 50,000 to 75,000 distinct CDR3 sequences, with 45% to 60% found just once. Sequencing used breast tumor tissue. The sequence derives from a female donor with breast cancer. Some clones in this sample may be carry-over from other donors' samples. The chain links TRBV7-3 to TRBJ2-7; no clear D gene. CDR3 protein: CAGNSAYEQYF. In nucleotides, the CDR3 is TGTGCCGGGAACAGTGCCTACGAGCAGTACTTC.